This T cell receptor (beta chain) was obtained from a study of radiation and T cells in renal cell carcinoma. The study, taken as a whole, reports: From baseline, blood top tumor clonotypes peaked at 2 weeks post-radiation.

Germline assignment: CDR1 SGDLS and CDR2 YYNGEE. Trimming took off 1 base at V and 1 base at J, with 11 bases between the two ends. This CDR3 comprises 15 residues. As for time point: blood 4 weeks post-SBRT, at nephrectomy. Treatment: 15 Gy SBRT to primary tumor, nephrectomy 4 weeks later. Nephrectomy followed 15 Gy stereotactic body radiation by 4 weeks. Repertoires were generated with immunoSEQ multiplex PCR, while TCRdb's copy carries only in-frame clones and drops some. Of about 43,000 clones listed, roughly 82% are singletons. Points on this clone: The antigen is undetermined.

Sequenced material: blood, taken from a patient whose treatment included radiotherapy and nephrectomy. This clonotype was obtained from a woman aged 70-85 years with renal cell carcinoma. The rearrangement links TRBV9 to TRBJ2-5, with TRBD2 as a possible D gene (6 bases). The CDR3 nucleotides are TGTGCCAGCAGCGTATACGGGGGAGGCCAAGAGACCCAGTACTTC. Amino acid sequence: CASSVYGGGQETQYF.